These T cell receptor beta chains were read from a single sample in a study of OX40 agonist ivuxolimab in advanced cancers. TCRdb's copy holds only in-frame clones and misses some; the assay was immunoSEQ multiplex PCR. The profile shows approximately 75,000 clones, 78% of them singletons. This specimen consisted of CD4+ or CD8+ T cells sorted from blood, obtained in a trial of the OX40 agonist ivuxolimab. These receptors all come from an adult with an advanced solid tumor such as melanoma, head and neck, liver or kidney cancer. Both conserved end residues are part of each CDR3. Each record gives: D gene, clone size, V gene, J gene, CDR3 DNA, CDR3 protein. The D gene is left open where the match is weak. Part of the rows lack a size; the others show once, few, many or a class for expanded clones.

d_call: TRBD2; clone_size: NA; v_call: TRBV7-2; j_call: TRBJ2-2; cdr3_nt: TGTGCCAGCACCCCCACGGGGGGTACCGGGGAGCTGTTTTTT; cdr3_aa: CASTPTGGTGELFF
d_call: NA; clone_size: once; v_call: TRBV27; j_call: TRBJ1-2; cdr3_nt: TGTGCCAGCAGTTCGGCCGGCAGGTATGGCTACACCTTC; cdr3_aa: CASSSAGRYGYTF
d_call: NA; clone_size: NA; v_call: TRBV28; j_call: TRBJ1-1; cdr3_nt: TGTGCCAGCACAATCGGAGGCCATCTGAACACTGAAGCTTTCTTT; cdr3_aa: CASTIGGHLNTEAFF
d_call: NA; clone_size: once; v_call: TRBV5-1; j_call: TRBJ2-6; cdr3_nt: TGCGCCAGCAGCACGGGACCTACCTCTGGGGCCAACGTCCTGACTTTC; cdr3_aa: CASSTGPTSGANVLTF
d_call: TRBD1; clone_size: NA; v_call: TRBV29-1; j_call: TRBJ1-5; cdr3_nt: TGCAGCACGGGACAGAAGAATCAGCCCCAGCATTTT; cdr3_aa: CSTGQKNQPQHF
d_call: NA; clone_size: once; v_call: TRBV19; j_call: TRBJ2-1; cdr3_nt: TGTGCCAGTTCGGTAGTCCCAGGCCCCCATGAGCAGTTCTTC; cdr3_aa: CASSVVPGPHEQFF
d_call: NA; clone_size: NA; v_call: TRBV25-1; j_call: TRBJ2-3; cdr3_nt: TGTGCCAGCAGTGAATATCTCGGAGCCACAGATACGCAGTATTTT; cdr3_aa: CASSEYLGATDTQYF
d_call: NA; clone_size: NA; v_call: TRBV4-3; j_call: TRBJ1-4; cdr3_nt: TGCGCCAGCAGCCTGTACAGGGAAGGGGAAAAACTGTTTTTT; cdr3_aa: CASSLYREGEKLFF
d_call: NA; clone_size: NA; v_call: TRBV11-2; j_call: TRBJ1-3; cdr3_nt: TGTGCCAGCAGTCTAGCGGCCAAAGCCTCTGGAAACACCATATATTTT; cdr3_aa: CASSLAAKASGNTIYF
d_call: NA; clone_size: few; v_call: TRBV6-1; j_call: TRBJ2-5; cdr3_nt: TGTGCCTCAGAAGGGGTTGGAGAGACCCAGTACTTC; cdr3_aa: CASEGVGETQYF
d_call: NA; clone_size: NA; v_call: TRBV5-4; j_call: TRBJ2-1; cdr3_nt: TGTGCCAGCAGCTTGTTGGGTGAGCAGTTCTTC; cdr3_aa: CASSLLGEQFF
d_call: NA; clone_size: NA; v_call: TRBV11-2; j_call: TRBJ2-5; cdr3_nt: TGTGCCAGCAGCTGGGGGGCCCAAGAGACCCAGTACTTC; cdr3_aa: CASSWGAQETQYF
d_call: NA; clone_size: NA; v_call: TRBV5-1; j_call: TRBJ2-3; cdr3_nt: TGCGCCAGACCGGGCCAGGGCGGAACCTTACGCACAGATACGCAGTATTTT; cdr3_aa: CARPGQGGTLRTDTQYF
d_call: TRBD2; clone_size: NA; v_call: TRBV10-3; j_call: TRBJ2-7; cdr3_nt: TGTGCCATCAGTTCCAATGGACTAGCGGTCGAGCAGTACTTC; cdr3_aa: CAISSNGLAVEQYF
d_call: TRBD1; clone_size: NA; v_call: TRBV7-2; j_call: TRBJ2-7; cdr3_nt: TGTGCCAGCAGCGCATCAGGGGGTCAGGGATACGAGCAGTACTTC; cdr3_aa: CASSASGGQGYEQYF
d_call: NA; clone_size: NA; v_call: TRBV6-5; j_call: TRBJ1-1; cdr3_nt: TGTGCCAGCCGATATCAGGGAGGCACTGAAGCTTTCTTT; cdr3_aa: CASRYQGGTEAFF
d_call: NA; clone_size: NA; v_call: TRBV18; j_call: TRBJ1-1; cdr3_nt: TGTGCCAGCTCACAGGCCCTAAACACTGAAGCTTTCTTT; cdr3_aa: CASSQALNTEAFF
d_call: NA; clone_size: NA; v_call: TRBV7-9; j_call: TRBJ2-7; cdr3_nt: TGTGCCAGCAGCTTAACAGGCAGGAGCTCCTACGAGCAGTACTTC; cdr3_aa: CASSLTGRSSYEQYF
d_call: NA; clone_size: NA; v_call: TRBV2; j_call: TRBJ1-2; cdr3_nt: TGTGCCAGCAGTTCGAGTCCCTATGGCTACACCTTC; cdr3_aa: CASSSSPYGYTF
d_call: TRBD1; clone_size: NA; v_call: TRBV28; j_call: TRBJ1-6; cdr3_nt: TGTGCCAGCAGAGCGGACAGGGAGGGGAACTCCCTCCACTTT; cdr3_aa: CASRADREGNSLHF
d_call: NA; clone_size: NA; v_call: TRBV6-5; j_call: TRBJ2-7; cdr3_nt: TGTGCCAGCAGTTACTCGGGAATAGGTTCCTACGAGCAGTACTTC; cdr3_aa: CASSYSGIGSYEQYF
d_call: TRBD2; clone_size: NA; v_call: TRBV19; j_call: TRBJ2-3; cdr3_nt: TGTGCCAGTAGTATAGAAGCGGGGATCCCAGATACGCAGTATTTT; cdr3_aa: CASSIEAGIPDTQYF
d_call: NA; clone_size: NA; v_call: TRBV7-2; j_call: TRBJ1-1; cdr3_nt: TGTGCCAGCAGCCCAAGGGCAGGGCTAAACACTGAAGCTTTCTTT; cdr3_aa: CASSPRAGLNTEAFF
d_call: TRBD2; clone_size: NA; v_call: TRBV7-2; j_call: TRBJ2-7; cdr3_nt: TGTGCCAGCAGCCCCCGGACTAGCGGGGGTTACGAGCAGTACTTC; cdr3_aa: CASSPRTSGGYEQYF
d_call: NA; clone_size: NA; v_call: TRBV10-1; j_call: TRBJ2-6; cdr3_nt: TGCGCCGGGCTCGAGAGAAGATTCTCTGGGGCCAACGTCCTGACTTTC; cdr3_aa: CAGLERRFSGANVLTF
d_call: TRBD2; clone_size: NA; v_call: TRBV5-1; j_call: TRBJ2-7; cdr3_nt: TGCGCCAGCAGCCCCCGGGGGGACTCCTACGAGCAGTACTTC; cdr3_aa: CASSPRGDSYEQYF
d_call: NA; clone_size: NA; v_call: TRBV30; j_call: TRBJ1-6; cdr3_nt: TGTGCCTGGAGAAAAAAGGACCTCTCCTATAATTCACCCCTCCACTTT; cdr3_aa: CAWRKKDLSYNSPLHF
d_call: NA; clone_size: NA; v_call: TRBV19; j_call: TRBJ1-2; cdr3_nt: TGTGCCAGTAGACTACAAAGGTTTATGGACTATGGCTACACCTTC; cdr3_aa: CASRLQRFMDYGYTF
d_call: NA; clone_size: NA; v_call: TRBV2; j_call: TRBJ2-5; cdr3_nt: TGTGCCAGCAAGGGGGGGCGCGCTGGCGAGACCCAGTACTTC; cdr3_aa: CASKGGRAGETQYF
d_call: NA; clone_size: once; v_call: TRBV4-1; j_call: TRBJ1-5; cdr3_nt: TGCGTCAGCAGCCCCAGCACGGGGGAGCGCAATCAGCCCCAGCATTTT; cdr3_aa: CVSSPSTGERNQPQHF
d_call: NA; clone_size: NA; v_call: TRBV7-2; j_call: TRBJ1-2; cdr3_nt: TGTGCCAGCAGTTTTGACAGATCTTCAGACTATGGCTACACCTTC; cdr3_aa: CASSFDRSSDYGYTF
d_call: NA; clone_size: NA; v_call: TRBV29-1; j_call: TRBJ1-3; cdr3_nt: TGCAGCGTTGCGAGCTCTGGAAACACCATATATTTT; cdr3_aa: CSVASSGNTIYF
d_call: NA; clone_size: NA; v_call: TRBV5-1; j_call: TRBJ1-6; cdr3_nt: TGCGCCAGCAGCTTGGTTGGGGAAAATTCACCCCTCCACTTT; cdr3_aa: CASSLVGENSPLHF
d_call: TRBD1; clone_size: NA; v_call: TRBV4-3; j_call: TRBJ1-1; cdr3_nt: TGCGCCAGCAGCCAGAGCGGCACAGGGGGCCTGTGGAACACTGAAGCTTTCTTT; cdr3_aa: CASSQSGTGGLWNTEAFF
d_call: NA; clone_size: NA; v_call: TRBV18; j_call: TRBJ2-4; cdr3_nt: TGTGCCAGCGCGGTGAGGGACATTCAGTACTTC; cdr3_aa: CASAVRDIQYF
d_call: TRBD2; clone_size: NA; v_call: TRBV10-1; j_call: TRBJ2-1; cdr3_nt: TGCGCCAGCAGTTCCCTAGCGGGAGAATCGCCTGAGCAGTTCTTC; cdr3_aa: CASSSLAGESPEQFF
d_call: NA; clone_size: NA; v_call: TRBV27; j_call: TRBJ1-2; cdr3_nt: TGTGCCAGCAGTCCTACAGGGACTATCGGTGGCTACACCTTC; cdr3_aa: CASSPTGTIGGYTF
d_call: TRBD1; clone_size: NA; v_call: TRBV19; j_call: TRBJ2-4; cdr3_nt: TGTGCCAGTAGTACCACCGGGACAGGGAGAGCCAAAAACATTCAGTACTTC; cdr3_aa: CASSTTGTGRAKNIQYF
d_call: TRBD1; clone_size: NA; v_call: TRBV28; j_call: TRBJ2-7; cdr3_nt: TGTGCCAGCACCCCAAGAGGACAGGGATCCCGCGAGCAGTACTTC; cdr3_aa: CASTPRGQGSREQYF
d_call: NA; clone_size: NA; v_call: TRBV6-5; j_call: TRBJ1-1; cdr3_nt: TGTGCCAGCACTCCCCCCGGGAGCCGGGGGACTGAAGCTTTCTTT; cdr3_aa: CASTPPGSRGTEAFF
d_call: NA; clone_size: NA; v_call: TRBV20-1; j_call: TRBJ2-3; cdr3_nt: TGCAGTGCTAGAGGGTCAGATACGCAGTATTTT; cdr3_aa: CSARGSDTQYF
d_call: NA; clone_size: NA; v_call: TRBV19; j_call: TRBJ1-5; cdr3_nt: TGTGCCAGTAGTATGGGAAGACAGCCCCAGCATTTT; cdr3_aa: CASSMGRQPQHF
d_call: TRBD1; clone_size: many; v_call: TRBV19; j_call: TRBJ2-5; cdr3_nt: TGTGCCAGTAGCCTATTGTCGACAGGGGGTATCCAGTACTTC; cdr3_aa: CASSLLSTGGIQYF
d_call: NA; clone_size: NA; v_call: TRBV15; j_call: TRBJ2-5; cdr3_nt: TGTGCCACCAGCAGAGATAGGGGCTGGGAGACCCAGTACTTC; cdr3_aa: CATSRDRGWETQYF
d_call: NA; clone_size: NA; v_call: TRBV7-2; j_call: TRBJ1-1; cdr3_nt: TGTGCCAGCAGCTTAAGAGGGACTGAAGCTTTCTTT; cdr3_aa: CASSLRGTEAFF
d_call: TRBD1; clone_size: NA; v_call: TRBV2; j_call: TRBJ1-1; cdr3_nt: TGTGCCAGCAGTGGGACAGGCATTGAAGCTTTCTTT; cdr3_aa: CASSGTGIEAFF
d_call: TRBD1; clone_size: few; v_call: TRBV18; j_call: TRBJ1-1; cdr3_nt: TGTGCCAGCGCCGGGGACAGCCAACACACTGAAGCTTTCTTT; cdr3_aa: CASAGDSQHTEAFF
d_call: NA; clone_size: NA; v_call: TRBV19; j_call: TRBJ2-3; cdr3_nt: TGTGCCAGTAGTCGGGGCAGGCCCCAATCAGATACGCAGTATTTT; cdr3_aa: CASSRGRPQSDTQYF
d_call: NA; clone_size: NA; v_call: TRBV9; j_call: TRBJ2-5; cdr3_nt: TGTGCCAGCAGCGTCGGGGACAAAGAGACCCAGTACTTC; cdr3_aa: CASSVGDKETQYF
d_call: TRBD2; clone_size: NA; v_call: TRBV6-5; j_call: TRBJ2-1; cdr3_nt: TGTGCCAGCAGTTACGGTTCGGGAGGGCCTCACAATGAGCAGTTCTTC; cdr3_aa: CASSYGSGGPHNEQFF
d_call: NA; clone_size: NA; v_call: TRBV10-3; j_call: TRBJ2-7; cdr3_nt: TGTGCCATCGGCCGGGACAACTACGAGCAGTACTTC; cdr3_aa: CAIGRDNYEQYF
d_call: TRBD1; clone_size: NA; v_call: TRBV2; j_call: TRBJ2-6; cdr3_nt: TGTGCCAGCAATCGGGGACAGGGAACGTCTGGGGCCAACGTCCTGACTTTC; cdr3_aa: CASNRGQGTSGANVLTF
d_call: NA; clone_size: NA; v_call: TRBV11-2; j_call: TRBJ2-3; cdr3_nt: TGTGCCAGCAGCCCGAGGGGTCTGAGCACAGATACGCAGTATTTT; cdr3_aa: CASSPRGLSTDTQYF
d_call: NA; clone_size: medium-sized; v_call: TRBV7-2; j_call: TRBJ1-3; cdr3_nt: TGTGCCAGCAGGGGCCAGACCGCCTCTGGAAACACCATATATTTT; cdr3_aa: CASRGQTASGNTIYF
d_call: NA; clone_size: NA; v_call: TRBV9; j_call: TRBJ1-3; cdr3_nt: TGTGCCAGCAGCCTCGAGGACGGGGCCTCCTTCACTCTGGGTGGAAACACCATATATTTT; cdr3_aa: CASSLEDGASFTLGGNTIYF